These 9 T cell receptor beta chains share one sample of origin, sequenced in a study of PD-1 blockade in mismatch repair-deficient tumors. Libraries were prepared by immunoSEQ multiplex PCR; TCRdb keeps only in-frame clonotypes and omits some of them. The table shows approximately 130,000 clones, with 85% to 90% occurring only once. Sequencing used peripheral blood, obtained 44 weeks after starting pembrolizumab. The receptors originated from an adult with mismatch repair-deficient cancer.

DNA of the CDR3: TGTGCCAGCAGCCAAGGCCCGGCAGGAGAAGAGACCCAGTACTTC. Translating it yields CASSQGPAGEETQYF. J is TRBJ2-5 and V is TRBV14; D gene ambiguous. The CDR3 is 15 residues long. V gave up 1 base and J gave up 3 bases, with 12 bases separating them. Germline V gene data show CDR1 as SGHDN and CDR2 as FVKESK. Using reference TRBV14 and TRBJ2-5 for the parts outside the CDR3, the full variable domain is EAGVTQFPSHSVIEKGQTVTLRCDPISGHDNLYWYRRVMGKEIKFLLHFVKESKQDESGMPNNRFLAERTGGTYSTLKVQPAELEDSGVYFCASSQGPAGEETQYFGPGTRLLVL.

The rearrangement joins TRBV5-1 to TRBJ1-1; D gene unclear. The CDR3 sequence is 13 residues long. V was cut by 3 bases and J by 3 bases, with 9 bases left in between. Germline lookup yields CDR1 SGHRS and CDR2 YFSETQ. As DNA, the CDR3 is TGCGCCAGCAGCTCAAGGGTTCACACTGAAGCTTTCTTT. Residues: CASSSRVHTEAFF. Drawing the rest from reference TRBV5-1 and TRBJ1-1, the complete variable domain is KAGVTQTPRYLIKTRGQQVTLSCSPISGHRSVSWYQQTPGQGLQFLFEYFSETQRNKGNFPGRFSGRQFSNSRSEMNVSTLELGDSALYLCASSSRVHTEAFFGQGTRLTVV.

The V gene is TRBV10-3, the J gene TRBJ2-7; 8 nucleotides line up with TRBD1. The CDR3 has 16 amino acids. Unmatched junction bases numbered 11, after V lost 6 bases and J lost 1 base. Looked up from germline, CDR1 is ENHRY and CDR2 is SYGVKD. The CDR3 coding sequence is TGTGCCATCAGGACCCAAGGGACAGGAGCGTCCTACGAGCAGTACTTC. Amino acids: CAIRTQGTGASYEQYF.

This clone was counted a single time. This chain connects TRBV20-1 to TRBJ2-1; D call uncertain. Germline values: CDR1 DFQATT, CDR2 SNEGSKA (reference sequence). With 6 bases removed from V and 7 bases from J, the gap between germline ends came to 7 bases. CDR3 length equals 10 residues. The CDR3 DNA reads TGCAGTGCGCGGTGGAATGAGCAGTTCTTC. This sequence encodes CSARWNEQFF.

The chain is built from TRBV5-6 and TRBJ2-7, with D maybe TRBD2 (5 bases). V dropped 4 bases and J dropped 2 bases, with 16 bases sitting between them. CDR1 is SGHDT and CDR2 is YYEEEE in the germline V gene. The CDR3 has 15 residues. In DNA form, the CDR3 reads TGTGCCAGCAGCAGCGGTTATTCTTCTACCTACGAGCAGTACTTC. Protein: CASSSGYSSTYEQYF.

The chain joins TRBV13 to TRBJ1-2, with 9 positions matching TRBD1. V gave up 3 bases and J gave up 8 bases; unmatched junction bases: 10. The CDR3 is made up of 15 amino acids. Germline lookup yields CDR1 PRHDT and CDR2 FYEKMQ (reference sequence). The CDR3 loop reads CASSFPRTGEQGYTF. CDR3 bases: TGTGCCAGCAGCTTCCCCCGGACAGGGGAGCAGGGCTACACCTTC. The full variable domain, completed using reference TRBV13 and TRBJ1-2, is AAGVIQSPRHLIKEKRETATLKCYPIPRHDTVYWYQQGPGQDPQFLISFYEKMQSDKGSIPDRFSAQQFSDYHSELNMSSLELGDSALYFCASSFPRTGEQGYTFGSGTRLTVV.

This sequence joins TRBV29-1 and TRBJ1-3; D is undetermined. The CDR3 is made up of 15 amino acids. Trimming shortened V by 1 base and J by 4 bases, and 14 bases separated the two germline ends. CDR1 SQVTM and CDR2 ANQGSEA come from the germline V gene. This CDR3 is CSVEGLSGSGNTIYF. Here the CDR3 DNA reads TGCAGCGTTGAAGGCCTATCGGGGTCCGGAAACACCATATATTTT.

V is TRBV5-4 and J is TRBJ2-5; D unclear. Trimming left V 0 bases short and J 3 bases short, with 6 bases between. The CDR3 is 13 residues long. CDR1 and CDR2 (germline): SGHNT, YYREEE (reference sequence). The CDR3 sequence is CASSLVGEETQYF. The CDR3 DNA follows: TGTGCCAGCAGCTTGGTTGGGGAAGAGACCCAGTACTTC.

This chain connects TRBV5-1 to TRBJ2-7, with 7 bases identical to TRBD1. The CDR3 is 14 residues long. Looked up from germline, CDR1 is SGHRS and CDR2 is YFSETQ. V trimming: 4 bases; J trimming: 2 bases; junction bases outside the gene matches: 6. The chain's CDR3 is CASSLNRGPYEQYF. The DNA of the CDR3 is TGCGCCAGCAGCCTAAACAGGGGCCCCTACGAGCAGTACTTC. Full variable domain (outside the CDR3, taken from reference TRBV5-1 and TRBJ2-7): KAGVTQTPRYLIKTRGQQVTLSCSPISGHRSVSWYQQTPGQGLQFLFEYFSETQRNKGNFPGRFSGRQFSNSRSEMNVSTLELGDSALYLCASSLNRGPYEQYFGPGTRLTVT.